This T cell receptor (beta chain) was observed in a study of T cell repertoires in aging, cancer and after chemotherapy. Looking at the study overall: Chronic lymphocytic leukemia patients on fludarabine- or bendamustine-based regimens gave paired samples before and after chemotherapy. The whole study produced a dataset of some 10 million TCR reads.

TCR beta rearrangements were amplified from peripheral blood genomic DNA. Trimming removed 0 bases from V and 0 bases from J; junction bases left unmatched: 5. This CDR3 is 16 amino acids long. Germline V lookup: CDR1 DFQATT, CDR2 SNEGSKA (reference sequence). A mixed TRB-A/B primer pool amplified rearranged TRB by multiplex touch-down PCR. TCRdb called the multiplex PCR reads again in MiXCR, with one record for every CDR3 protein. The data contain some 1,900 distinct CDR3 sequences, about 19% of them singletons. The sequence was collected from a human donor with a blood cancer. The chain has TRBV20-1 and TRBJ2-1; 7 bases are a match to TRBD2. Source material: blood. In DNA form, the CDR3 reads TGCAGTGCTAGAGATATCCTAGCGGCCTCCTACAATGAGCAGTTCTTC. It yields the protein CSARDILAASYNEQFF.